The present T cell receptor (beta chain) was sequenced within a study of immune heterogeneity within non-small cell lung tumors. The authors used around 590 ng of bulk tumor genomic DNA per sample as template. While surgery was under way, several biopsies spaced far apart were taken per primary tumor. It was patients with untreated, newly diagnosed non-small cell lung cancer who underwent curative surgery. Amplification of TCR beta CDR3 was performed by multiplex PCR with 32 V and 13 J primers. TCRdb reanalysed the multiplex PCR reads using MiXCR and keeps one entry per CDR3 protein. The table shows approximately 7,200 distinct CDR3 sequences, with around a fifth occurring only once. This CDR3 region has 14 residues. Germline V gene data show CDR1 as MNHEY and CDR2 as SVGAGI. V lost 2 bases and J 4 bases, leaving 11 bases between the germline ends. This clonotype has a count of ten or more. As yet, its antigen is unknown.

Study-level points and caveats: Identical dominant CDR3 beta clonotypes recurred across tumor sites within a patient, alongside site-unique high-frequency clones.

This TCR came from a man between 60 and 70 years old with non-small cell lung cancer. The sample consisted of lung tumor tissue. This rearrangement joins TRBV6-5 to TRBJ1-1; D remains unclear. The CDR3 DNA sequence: TGTGCCAGCAGTTACAAGGACTCGGTCACTGAAGCTTTCTTT. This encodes CASSYKDSVTEAFF.